This TCR beta chain was recorded in a study of cytomegalovirus exposure and HLA in healthy donors. Study findings and constraints: A likely sequencing artifact accounted for one observed cluster of highly shared sequence variants.

A note on this clone: Its specificity is not known.

The PCR was carried out with 60 Vbeta primers and 13 Jbeta primers. The data were produced by immunoSEQ multiplex PCR, yet TCRdb's version contains in-frame clones alone and is incomplete. The sample has 150,000 or so clones; roughly 80% are singletons. Trimming removed 1 base at V and 1 base at J, with 11 bases between. CDR3 length equals 15 residues. CDR1 and CDR2 (germline): SGHTA, FQGNSA. Source material: PBMCs. This receptor was identified in a female donor in good health and CMV-seronegative. The chain is built from TRBV7-2 and TRBJ2-7; D is possibly TRBD2 (6 bases). The CDR3: CASSLVAGRSYEQYF. The CDR3 nucleotides are TGTGCCAGCAGCTTAGTTGCGGGGAGATCCTACGAGCAGTACTTC. Together with reference TRBV7-2 and TRBJ2-7, the CDR3 gives the full variable domain: GAGVSQSPSNKVTEKGKDVELRCDPISGHTALYWYRQSLGQGLEFLIYFQGNSAPDKSGLPSDRFSAERTGGSVSTLTIQRTQQEDSAVYLCASSLVAGRSYEQYFGPGTRLTVT.